The clone carrying this TCR beta chain was counted ten times or more. The antigen remains unidentified. One end of the junction does not line up with germline, which may come from a read error. This sample is part of a study of neurological immune-mediated disorders. TCRdb re-analysed the 5' RACE reads in MiXCR, keeping a single row per CDR3 protein. Of tens of thousands of distinct CDR3 sequences in the sample, roughly 2.5% were seen once. Study outcomes and limitations: Levels of TCR clonal expansion peaked in HTLV-1-associated myelopathy and reached their lowest in multiple sclerosis, under those of healthy controls.

This CDR3 has 16 amino acids. Germline V CDR1 and CDR2: KGHSH, LQKENI. The sample consisted of PBMCs. This receptor was identified in a man aged 50-59 years with multiple sclerosis. The chain couples TRBV18 to TRBJ2-1; tentatively, D is TRBD1 (6 bases). DNA of the CDR3: TGTGCCAGCTCACCACAGTCGCGGACAGCTGGGGGACCTGTGACCTTC. Amino acid sequence: CASSPQSRTAGGPVTF. Variable domain in full (rest from reference TRBV18 and TRBJ2-1): NAGVMQNPRHLVRRRGQEARLRCSPMKGHSHVYWYRQLPEEGLKFMVYLQKENIIDESGMPKERFSAEFPKEGPSILRIQQVVRGDSAAYFCASSPQSRTAGGPVTFGPGTRLTVL.